This T cell receptor beta chain is drawn from a study of T cells after yellow fever vaccination. Study-wide results and caveats: Though weaker, the secondary response peaked faster, on day 5 versus 15. Post-booster repertoires again held most primary-vaccination clones (roughly 96% CD4, roughly 89% CD8).

Template-switching 5'RACE yielded the TCR cDNA; a universal primer site and UMIs were added in the process. One entry per CDR3 protein, called by TCRdb with MiXCR from the 5' RACE reads. The top ten clones hold over 13% of a sample with just under 600,000 distinct CDR3 sequences, about 14% of them seen once. This clonotype was seen a handful of times. Its antigen is currently unknown. The CDR3 has 13 residues. Trimming left V 0 bases short and J 3 bases short, with 5 bases between. Per the germline V gene, CDR1 is WNHNN and CDR2 is SYGVQD (reference sequence). The chain employs TRBV10-1 and TRBJ2-5; D unresolved. The input for sequencing was PBMCs, taken on the day of the yellow fever booster vaccination. The receptor comes from a man younger than 40 who received the YFV17D yellow fever vaccine. The DNA of the CDR3 is TGCGCCAGCAGTGAGTCCGGAAAAGAGACCCAGTACTTC. It translates to CASSESGKETQYF.